This is a list of T cell receptor beta chains from one sample in a study of blood T cell repertoires in COVID-19. Sequencing used immunoSEQ multiplex PCR; TCRdb keeps in-frame clones, though not all of them. The sample carries more than 150,000 clones, approximately 87% recorded once. Sequencing used peripheral blood. The receptors derive from a woman aged 18-30 years who had recovered from COVID-19. Each CDR3 is given with its conserved first and last residue. The D gene is left open where the match is weak.

len: 13
d_gene: .
v_gene: TRBV19
j_gene: TRBJ1-6
CDR3nt: TGTGCCAGTAGTATATCTGAGGGAGCACCCCTCCACTTT
CDR3aa: CASSISEGAPLHF

len: 13
d_gene: .
v_gene: TRBV5-1
j_gene: TRBJ2-1
CDR3nt: TGCGCCAGCACCTTTGGCGGGGTCAATGAGCAGTTCTTC
CDR3aa: CASTFGGVNEQFF

len: 16
d_gene: TRBD1
v_gene: TRBV27
j_gene: TRBJ2-3
CDR3nt: TGTGCCAGCAGGCTCCACAGGGGGCCTAGCACAGATACGCAGTATTTT
CDR3aa: CASRLHRGPSTDTQYF

len: 13
d_gene: .
v_gene: TRBV7-3
j_gene: TRBJ1-1
CDR3nt: TGTGCCAGCAGCCCAGTAGGGGGAACTGAAGCTTTCTTT
CDR3aa: CASSPVGGTEAFF

len: 13
d_gene: .
v_gene: TRBV5-4
j_gene: TRBJ1-1
CDR3nt: TGTGCCAGCAGTTTTACGCAGGACACTGAAGCTTTCTTT
CDR3aa: CASSFTQDTEAFF

len: 15
d_gene: TRBD2
v_gene: TRBV29-1
j_gene: TRBJ2-1
CDR3nt: TGCAGCGTGGGACTAGCGGGGGAGAACTACAATGAGCAGTTCTTC
CDR3aa: CSVGLAGENYNEQFF

len: 16
d_gene: .
v_gene: TRBV11-2
j_gene: TRBJ2-2
CDR3nt: TGTGCCAGCAGCTTAGGCGGTCAGCGTAGCACCGGGGAGCTGTTTTTT
CDR3aa: CASSLGGQRSTGELFF

len: 16
d_gene: TRBD1
v_gene: TRBV24-1
j_gene: TRBJ2-3
CDR3nt: TGTGCCACCAGTGATCTCGGACAGGATAGCACAGATACGCAGTATTTT
CDR3aa: CATSDLGQDSTDTQYF

len: 16
d_gene: .
v_gene: TRBV7-9
j_gene: TRBJ1-1
CDR3nt: TGTGCCAGCAGCTTTCCATCTTCAGGGGTTGGCACTGAAGCTTTCTTT
CDR3aa: CASSFPSSGVGTEAFF

len: 15
d_gene: .
v_gene: TRBV21-1
j_gene: TRBJ1-5
CDR3nt: TGTGCCAGCAGCATCGGACAGGAGCGCAATCAGCCCCAGCATTTT
CDR3aa: CASSIGQERNQPQHF

len: 15
d_gene: .
v_gene: TRBV27
j_gene: TRBJ1-2
CDR3nt: TGTGCCAGCCGGTTGGCCGGGGAGCGGGACTATGGCTACACCTTC
CDR3aa: CASRLAGERDYGYTF

len: 11
d_gene: .
v_gene: TRBV30
j_gene: TRBJ1-2
CDR3nt: TGTGCGGGGGCTCAACGGGATGGCTACACCTTC
CDR3aa: CAGAQRDGYTF